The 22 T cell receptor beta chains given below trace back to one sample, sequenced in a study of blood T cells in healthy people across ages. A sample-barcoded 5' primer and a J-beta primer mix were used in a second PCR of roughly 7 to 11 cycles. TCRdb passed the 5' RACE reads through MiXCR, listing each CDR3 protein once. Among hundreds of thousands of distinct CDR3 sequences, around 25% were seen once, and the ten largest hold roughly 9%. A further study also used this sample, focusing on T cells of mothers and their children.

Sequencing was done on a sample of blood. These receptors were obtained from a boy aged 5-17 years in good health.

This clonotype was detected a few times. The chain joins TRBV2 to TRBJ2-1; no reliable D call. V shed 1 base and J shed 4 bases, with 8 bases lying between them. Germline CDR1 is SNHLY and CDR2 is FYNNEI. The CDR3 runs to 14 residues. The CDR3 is CASSEEGSYNEQFF. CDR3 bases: TGTGCCAGCAGTGAAGAGGGATCATACAATGAGCAGTTCTTC.

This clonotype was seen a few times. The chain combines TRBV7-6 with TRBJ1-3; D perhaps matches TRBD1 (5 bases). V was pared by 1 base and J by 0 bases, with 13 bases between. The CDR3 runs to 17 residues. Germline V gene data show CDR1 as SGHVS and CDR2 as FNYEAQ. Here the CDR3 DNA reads TGTGCCAGCAGCTTAGAAGTTGGGGGAAACTCTGGAAACACCATATATTTT. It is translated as CASSLEVGGNSGNTIYF.

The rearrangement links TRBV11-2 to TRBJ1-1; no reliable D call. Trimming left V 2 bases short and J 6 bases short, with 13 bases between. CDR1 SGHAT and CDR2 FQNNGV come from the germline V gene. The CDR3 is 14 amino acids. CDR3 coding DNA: TGTGCCAGCAGCTTATTGAGGGTTGGGGCTGAAGCTTTCTTT. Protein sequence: CASSLLRVGAEAFF. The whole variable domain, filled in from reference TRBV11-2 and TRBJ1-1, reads EAGVAQSPRYKIIEKRQSVAFWCNPISGHATLYWYQQILGQGPKLLIQFQNNGVVDDSQLPKDRFSAERLKGVDSTLKIQPAKLEDSAVYLCASSLLRVGAEAFFGQGTRLTVV.

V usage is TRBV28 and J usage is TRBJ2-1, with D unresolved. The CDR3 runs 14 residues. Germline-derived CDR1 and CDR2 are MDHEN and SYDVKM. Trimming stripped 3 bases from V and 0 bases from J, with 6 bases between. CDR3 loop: CASSFVPSYNEQFF. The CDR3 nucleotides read TGTGCCAGCAGTTTTGTACCCTCCTACAATGAGCAGTTCTTC.

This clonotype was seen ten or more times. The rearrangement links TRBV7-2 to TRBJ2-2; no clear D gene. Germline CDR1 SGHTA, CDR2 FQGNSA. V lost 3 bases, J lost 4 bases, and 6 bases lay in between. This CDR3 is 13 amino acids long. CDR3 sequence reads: CASSLRGTGELFF. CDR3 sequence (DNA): TGTGCCAGCAGCTTGAGAGGCACCGGGGAGCTGTTTTTT.

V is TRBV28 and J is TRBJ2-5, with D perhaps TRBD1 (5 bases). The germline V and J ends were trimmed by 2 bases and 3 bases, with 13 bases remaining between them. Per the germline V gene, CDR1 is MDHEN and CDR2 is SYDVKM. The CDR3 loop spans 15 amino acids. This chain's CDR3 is CASSLGYGAEETQYF. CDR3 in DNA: TGTGCCAGCAGTTTAGGGTATGGGGCTGAAGAGACCCAGTACTTC.

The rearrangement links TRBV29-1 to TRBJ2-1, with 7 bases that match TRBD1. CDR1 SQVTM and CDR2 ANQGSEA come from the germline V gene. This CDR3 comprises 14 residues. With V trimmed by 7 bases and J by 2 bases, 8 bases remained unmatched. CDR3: CSALSGQTYNEQFF. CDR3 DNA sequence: TGCAGCGCCCTCTCGGGACAGACCTACAATGAGCAGTTCTTC.

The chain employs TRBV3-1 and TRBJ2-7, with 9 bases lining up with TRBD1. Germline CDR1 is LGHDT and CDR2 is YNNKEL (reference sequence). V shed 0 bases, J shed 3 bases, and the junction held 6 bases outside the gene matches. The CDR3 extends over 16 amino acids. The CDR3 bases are TGTGCCAGCAGCCAAGATTGGTGGACAGGGGACTACGAGCAGTACTTC. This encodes CASSQDWWTGDYEQYF.

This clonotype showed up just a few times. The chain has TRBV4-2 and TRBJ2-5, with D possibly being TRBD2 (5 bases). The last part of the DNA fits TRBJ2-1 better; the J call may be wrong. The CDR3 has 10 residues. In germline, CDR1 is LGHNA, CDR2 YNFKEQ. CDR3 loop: CALVTGEQFF. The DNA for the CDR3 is TGTGCCCTGGTAACGGGGGAGCAGTTCTTC.

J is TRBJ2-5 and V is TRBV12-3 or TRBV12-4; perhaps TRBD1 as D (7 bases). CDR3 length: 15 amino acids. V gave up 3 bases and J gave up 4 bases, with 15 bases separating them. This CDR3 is CASSLRWQGGETQYF. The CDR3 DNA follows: TGTGCCAGCAGTTTGCGATGGCAGGGGGGAGAGACCCAGTACTTC.

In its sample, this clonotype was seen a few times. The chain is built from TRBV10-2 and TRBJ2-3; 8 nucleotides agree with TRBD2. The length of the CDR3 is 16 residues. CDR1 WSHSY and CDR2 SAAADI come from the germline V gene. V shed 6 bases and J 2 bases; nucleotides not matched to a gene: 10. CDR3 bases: TGCGCCAGCAGCACAGAATCTAGCGGGCACACAGATACGCAGTATTTT. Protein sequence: CASSTESSGHTDTQYF.

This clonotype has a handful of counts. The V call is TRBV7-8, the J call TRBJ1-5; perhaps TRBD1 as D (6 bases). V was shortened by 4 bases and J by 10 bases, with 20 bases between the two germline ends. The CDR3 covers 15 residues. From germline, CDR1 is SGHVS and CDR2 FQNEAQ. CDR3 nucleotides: TGTGCCAGCAGCTCAACCGGGACACCGATGGAACCCCAGCATTTT. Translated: CASSSTGTPMEPQHF.

CDR3: CASSLIRGNTEAFF. The CDR3 nucleotides read TGTGCCAGCAGTTTAATCCGCGGGAACACTGAAGCTTTCTTT. The V gene is TRBV28, the J gene TRBJ1-1; D not certain. The CDR3 consists of 14 residues. Deletions cut 2 bases from V and 1 base from J, with 8 bases between. Per germline, CDR1 MDHEN and CDR2 SYDVKM.

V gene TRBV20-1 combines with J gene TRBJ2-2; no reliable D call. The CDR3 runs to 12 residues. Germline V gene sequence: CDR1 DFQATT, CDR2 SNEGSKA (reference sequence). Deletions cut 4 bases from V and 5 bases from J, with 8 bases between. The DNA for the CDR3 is TGCAGTGCTATTCGGCTTACCGGGGAGCTGTTTTTT. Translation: CSAIRLTGELFF.

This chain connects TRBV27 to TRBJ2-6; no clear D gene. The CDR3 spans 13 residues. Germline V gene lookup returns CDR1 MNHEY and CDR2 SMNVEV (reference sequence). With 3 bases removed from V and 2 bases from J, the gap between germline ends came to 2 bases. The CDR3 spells CASSFTGANVLTF. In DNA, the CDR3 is TGTGCCAGCAGTTTTACTGGGGCCAACGTCCTGACTTTC. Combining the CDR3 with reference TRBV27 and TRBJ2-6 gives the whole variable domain EAQVTQNPRYLITVTGKKLTVTCSQNMNHEYMSWYRQDPGLGLRQIYYSMNVEVTDKGDVPEGYKVSRKEKRNFPLILESPSPNQTSLYFCASSFTGANVLTFGAGSRLTVL.

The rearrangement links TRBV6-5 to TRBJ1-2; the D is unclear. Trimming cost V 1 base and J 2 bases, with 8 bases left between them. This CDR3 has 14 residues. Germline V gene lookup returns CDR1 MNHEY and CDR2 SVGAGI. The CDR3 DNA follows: TGTGCCAGCAGTTACTTCCCACCGAACTATGGCTACACCTTC. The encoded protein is CASSYFPPNYGYTF.

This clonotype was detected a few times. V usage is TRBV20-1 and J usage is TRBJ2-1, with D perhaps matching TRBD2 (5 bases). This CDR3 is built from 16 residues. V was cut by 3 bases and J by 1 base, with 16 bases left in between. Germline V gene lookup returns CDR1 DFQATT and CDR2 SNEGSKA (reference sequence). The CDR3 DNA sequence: TGCAGTGCTAGTGATGGGAGAGAGATTTCCTACAATGAGCAGTTCTTC. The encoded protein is CSASDGREISYNEQFF.

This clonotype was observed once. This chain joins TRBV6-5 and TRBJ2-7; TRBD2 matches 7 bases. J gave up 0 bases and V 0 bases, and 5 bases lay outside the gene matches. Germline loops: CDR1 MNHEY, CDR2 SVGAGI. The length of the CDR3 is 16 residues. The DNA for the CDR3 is TGTGCCAGCAGTTACTCGACCGGCGGGGGCTCCTACGAGCAGTACTTC. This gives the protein CASSYSTGGGSYEQYF.

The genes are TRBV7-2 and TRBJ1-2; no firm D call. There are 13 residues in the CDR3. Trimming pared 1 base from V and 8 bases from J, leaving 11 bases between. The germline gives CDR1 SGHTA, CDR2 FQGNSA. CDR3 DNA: TGTGCCAGCAGCTTAGATGTGGGTTTGGGCTACACCTTC. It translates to CASSLDVGLGYTF. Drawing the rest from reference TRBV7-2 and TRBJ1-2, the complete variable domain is GAGVSQSPSNKVTEKGKDVELRCDPISGHTALYWYRQSLGQGLEFLIYFQGNSAPDKSGLPSDRFSAERTGGSVSTLTIQRTQQEDSAVYLCASSLDVGLGYTFGSGTRLTVV.

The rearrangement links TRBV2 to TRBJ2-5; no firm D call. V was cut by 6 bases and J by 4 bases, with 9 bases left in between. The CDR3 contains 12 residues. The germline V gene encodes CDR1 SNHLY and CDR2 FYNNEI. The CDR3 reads CASRPWGETQYF. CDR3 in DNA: TGTGCCAGCAGACCGTGGGGAGAGACCCAGTACTTC.

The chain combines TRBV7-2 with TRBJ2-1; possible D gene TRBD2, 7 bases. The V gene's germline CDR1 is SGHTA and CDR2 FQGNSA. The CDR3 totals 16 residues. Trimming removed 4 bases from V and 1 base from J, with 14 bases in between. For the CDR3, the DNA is TGTGCCAGCAGCTCTTTCGGGGGGCGATCCTACAATGAGCAGTTCTTC. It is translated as CASSSFGGRSYNEQFF.

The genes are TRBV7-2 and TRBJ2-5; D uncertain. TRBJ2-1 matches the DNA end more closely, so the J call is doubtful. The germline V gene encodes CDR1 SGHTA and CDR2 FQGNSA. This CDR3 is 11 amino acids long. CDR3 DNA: TGTGCCAGCAGCTTCTATGATAAGCAGTTCTTC. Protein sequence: CASSFYDKQFF.